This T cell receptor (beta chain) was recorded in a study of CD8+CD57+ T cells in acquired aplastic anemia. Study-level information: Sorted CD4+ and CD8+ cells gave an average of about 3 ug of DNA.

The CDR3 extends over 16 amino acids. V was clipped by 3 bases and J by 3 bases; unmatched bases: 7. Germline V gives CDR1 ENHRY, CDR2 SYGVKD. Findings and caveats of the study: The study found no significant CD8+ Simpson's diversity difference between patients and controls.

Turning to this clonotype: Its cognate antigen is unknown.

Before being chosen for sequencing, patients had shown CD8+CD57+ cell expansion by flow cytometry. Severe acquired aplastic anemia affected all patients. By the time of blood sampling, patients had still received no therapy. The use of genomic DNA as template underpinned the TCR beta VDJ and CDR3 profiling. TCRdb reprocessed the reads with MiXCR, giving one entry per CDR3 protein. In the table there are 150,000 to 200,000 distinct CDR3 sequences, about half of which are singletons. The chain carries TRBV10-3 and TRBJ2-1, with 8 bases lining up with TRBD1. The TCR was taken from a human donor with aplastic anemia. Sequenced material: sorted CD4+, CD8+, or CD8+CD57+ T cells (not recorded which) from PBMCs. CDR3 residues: CAISDSGGTGYNEQFF. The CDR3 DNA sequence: TGTGCCATCAGTGATTCGGGTGGGACAGGCTACAATGAGCAGTTCTTC.